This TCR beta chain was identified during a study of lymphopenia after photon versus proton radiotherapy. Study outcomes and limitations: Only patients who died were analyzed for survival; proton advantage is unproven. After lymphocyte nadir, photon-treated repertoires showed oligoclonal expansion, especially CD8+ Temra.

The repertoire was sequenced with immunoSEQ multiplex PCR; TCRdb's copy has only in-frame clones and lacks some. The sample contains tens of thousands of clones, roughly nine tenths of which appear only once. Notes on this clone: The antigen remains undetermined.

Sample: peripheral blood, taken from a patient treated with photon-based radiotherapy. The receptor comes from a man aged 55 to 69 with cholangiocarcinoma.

The CDR3 region has the DNA TGTGCCACCAGCAGAGCACCATCAATGGGTCAGCCCCAGCATTTT. This encodes CATSRAPSMGQPQHF. The chain links TRBV15 to TRBJ1-5; D not resolved. The ends were cut back, 1 base at V and 6 bases at J, with 13 bases in the middle. The CDR3 sequence is 15 residues long. Germline V gene data show CDR1 as LNHNV and CDR2 as YYDKDF (reference sequence).